Listed below are T cell receptor beta chains from one sample, sequenced in a study of beta chain features in type 1 diabetes. Method: immunoSEQ multiplex PCR; TCRdb's copy keeps in-frame clones and lacks some. The table includes nearly 250,000 clones, about 70% detected once. Sequenced material: naive CD4+ T cells from blood. Receptor source: a man under 40 in good health. Each CDR3 is given with its conserved first and last residue. A D gene is named only where the DNA matches it firmly. The listing skips clone size in some rows; elsewhere it reads once, few, many or a size class.

j_gene	v_gene	d_gene	abundance	CDR3aa	CDR3nt
TRBJ2-1	TRBV10-3	TRBD1	NA	CAISGQGAEIYNEQFF	TGTGCCATCAGTGGACAGGGGGCGGAAATCTACAATGAGCAGTTCTTC
TRBJ1-6	TRBV25-1	NA	NA	CASSDYGSSPLHF	TGTGCCAGCAGTGATTATGGATCTTCACCCCTCCACTTT
TRBJ1-2	TRBV7-2	NA	once	CASSFGALQAGYTF	TGTGCCAGCAGCTTTGGTGCTCTGCAAGCGGGCTACACCTTC
TRBJ2-5	TRBV2	NA	NA	CARDQGVETQYF	TGTGCCAGGGACCAGGGAGTAGAGACCCAGTACTTC
TRBJ2-5	TRBV30	NA	NA	CAWSELTQYF	TGTGCCTGGAGTGAACTTACCCAGTACTTC
TRBJ2-3	TRBV6-1	NA	NA	CASRHPVSTQYF	TGTGCCAGCAGGCACCCTGTGAGTACGCAGTATTTT
TRBJ2-5	TRBV7-9	NA	once	CASRAGRETQYF	TGTGCCAGCAGGGCGGGGCGAGAGACCCAGTACTTC
TRBJ1-1	TRBV4-3	NA	NA	CASSQDRGRNTEAFF	TGCGCCAGCAGCCAAGATAGGGGAAGGAACACTGAAGCTTTCTTT
TRBJ1-1	TRBV29-1	TRBD1	NA	CSVDGTAAFF	TGCAGCGTAGATGGGACAGCGGCTTTCTTT
TRBJ2-1	TRBV29-1	TRBD1	NA	CSVFDRVGLYNEQFF	TGCAGCGTCTTTGACAGGGTGGGTCTCTACAATGAGCAGTTCTTC
TRBJ1-1	TRBV5-4	TRBD1	NA	CASSPDRKNTEAFF	TGTGCCAGCAGCCCGGACAGGAAGAACACTGAAGCTTTCTTT
TRBJ1-1	TRBV18	NA	NA	CASSPNTEAFF	TGTGCCAGCTCACCGAACACTGAAGCTTTCTTT
TRBJ2-1	TRBV9	TRBD2	NA	CASSLERGGRTIGEQFF	TGTGCCAGCAGCCTCGAAAGGGGCGGGAGAACGATTGGTGAGCAGTTCTTC
TRBJ2-5	TRBV29-1	NA	NA	CSVLSGEETQYF	TGCAGCGTTTTGTCAGGGGAAGAGACCCAGTACTTC
TRBJ2-1	TRBV29-1	NA	NA	CSVERAYNEQFF	TGCAGCGTTGAAAGGGCTTACAATGAGCAGTTCTTC
TRBJ1-1	TRBV30	TRBD1	few	CAWGQGWTEAFF	TGTGCCTGGGGACAGGGTTGGACTGAAGCTTTCTTT
TRBJ2-5	TRBV7-2	NA	NA	CASSLFGMGETQYF	TGTGCCAGCAGCTTATTCGGTATGGGGGAGACCCAGTACTTC
TRBJ2-7	TRBV29-1	NA	few	CSVEDLTEQYF	TGCAGCGTCGAAGACCTCACCGAGCAGTACTTC
TRBJ2-6	TRBV7-9	NA	few	CASSSAGANVLTF	TGTGCCAGCAGCTCCGCCGGAGCCAACGTCCTGACTTTC
TRBJ2-3	TRBV9	TRBD1	NA	CASSITTGVSTATQYF	TGTGCCAGCAGCATTACGACAGGGGTTAGCACAGCTACGCAGTATTTT
TRBJ2-7	TRBV4-1	TRBD2	NA	CASSRETSGSYEQYF	TGCGCCAGCAGCCGGGAGACTAGCGGGAGTTACGAGCAGTACTTC
TRBJ1-6	TRBV25-1	NA	NA	CASSPSAGRDSVRLHF	TGTGCCAGCAGCCCTAGTGCGGGACGGGATTCGGTTCGTCTCCACTTT
TRBJ1-1	TRBV30	NA	few	CAWRQMNTEAFF	TGTGCCTGGCGACAGATGAACACTGAAGCTTTCTTT
TRBJ2-1	TRBV4-3	TRBD2	NA	CASSQQLAGAPPHEQFF	TGCGCCAGCAGCCAACAACTAGCGGGAGCTCCCCCCCATGAGCAGTTCTTC
TRBJ2-1	TRBV25-1	NA	NA	CASSAGYNEQFF	TGTGCCAGCAGTGCTGGTTACAATGAGCAGTTCTTC
TRBJ2-7	TRBV7-2	NA	once	CASSFPLTYEQYF	TGTGCCAGCAGCTTCCCTTTAACCTACGAGCAGTACTTC
TRBJ2-3	TRBV5-1	NA	NA	CASSLSGDTQYF	TGCGCCAGCAGCTTGTCAGGGGATACGCAGTATTTT
TRBJ2-2	TRBV9	TRBD1	NA	CASSVDRALPGELFF	TGTGCCAGCAGCGTGGACAGGGCTTTGCCCGGGGAGCTGTTTTTT
TRBJ2-1	TRBV20-1	NA	NA	CSARRVDEQFF	TGCAGTGCTCGGCGGGTTGATGAGCAGTTCTTC
TRBJ2-1	TRBV30	NA	NA	CAWSGLGRAREQFF	TGTGCCTGGAGTGGACTAGGTCGAGCGAGGGAGCAGTTCTTC
TRBJ1-1	TRBV15	NA	NA	CATSRPLQGAEAFF	TGTGCCACCAGCAGACCCTTACAGGGAGCCGAAGCTTTCTTT
TRBJ2-7	TRBV4-3	NA	NA	CASSQDNGPEQYF	TGCGCCAGCAGCCAAGATAACGGACCCGAGCAGTACTTC
TRBJ1-5	TRBV11-2	TRBD1	few	CASSLTGTNQPQHF	TGTGCCAGCAGCTTGACAGGGACTAATCAGCCCCAGCATTTT
TRBJ2-3	TRBV7-9	NA	NA	CASSLGGIIVDTQYF	TGTGCCAGCAGCTTGGGCGGGATTATCGTGGATACGCAGTATTTT
TRBJ2-2	TRBV28	NA	NA	CASSLVTGELFF	TGTGCCAGCAGTTTGGTGACCGGGGAGCTGTTTTTT
TRBJ2-4	TRBV25-1	NA	NA	CASSEVGPAKNIQYF	TGTGCCAGCAGTGAGGTTGGGCCGGCCAAAAACATTCAGTACTTC
TRBJ2-7	TRBV5-6	NA	NA	CASSSSGGTYEQYF	TGTGCCAGCAGTTCGTCCGGGGGTACCTACGAGCAGTACTTC
TRBJ2-7	TRBV29-1	TRBD2	NA	CSVEDRAGGTYEQYF	TGCAGCGTTGAAGATCGAGCGGGAGGGACCTACGAGCAGTACTTC
TRBJ1-1	TRBV5-1	NA	few	CASSFQGGDTEAFF	TGCGCCAGCAGCTTTCAGGGCGGAGACACTGAAGCTTTCTTT
TRBJ2-1	TRBV29-1	NA	NA	CSQGDNEQFF	TGCAGCCAGGGTGACAATGAGCAGTTCTTC
TRBJ2-3	TRBV15	NA	NA	CATSRVASGADTQYF	TGTGCCACCAGCAGAGTGGCGAGCGGTGCAGATACGCAGTATTTT
TRBJ1-2	TRBV7-2	TRBD1	NA	CASSLRRTGDYGYTF	TGTGCCAGCAGCTTAAGGAGGACAGGGGACTATGGCTACACCTTC
TRBJ2-7	TRBV4-3	TRBD2	NA	CASSQGLAGYEQYF	TGCGCCAGCAGCCAGGGACTAGCGGGATACGAGCAGTACTTC
TRBJ2-4	TRBV5-4	NA	NA	CASSLHQGAKNIQYF	TGTGCCAGCAGCCTACATCAGGGAGCCAAAAACATTCAGTACTTC
TRBJ2-1	TRBV14	TRBD1	NA	CASSGGTGPYNEQFF	TGTGCCAGCAGCGGGGGGACAGGGCCCTACAATGAGCAGTTCTTC
TRBJ2-5	TRBV7-2	NA	NA	CASSPRGPGLVERGQYF	TGTGCCAGCAGCCCGCGAGGACCGGGCCTGGTGGAACGTGGCCAGTACTTC
TRBJ2-5	TRBV9	TRBD2	few	CASSVTSGGETQYF	TGTGCCAGCAGCGTAACGTCGGGAGGGGAGACCCAGTACTTC
TRBJ2-4	TRBV30	NA	NA	CAWATGNIQYF	TGTGCCTGGGCGACCGGAAACATTCAGTACTTC
TRBJ2-1	TRBV5-6	TRBD2	few	CASSLRVSGAIEQFF	TGTGCCAGCAGCTTGCGGGTTAGCGGGGCAATAGAGCAGTTCTTC
TRBJ2-3	TRBV7-2	NA	few	CASSFDLKGTDTQYF	TGTGCCAGCAGCTTTGACTTGAAAGGGACAGATACGCAGTATTTT
TRBJ1-1	TRBV30	NA	NA	CAWSVNSVGTEAFF	TGTGCCTGGAGTGTAAATTCGGTGGGCACTGAAGCTTTCTTT
TRBJ1-1	TRBV30	NA	NA	CAWSSLVNTEAFF	TGTGCCTGGAGTAGTCTAGTGAACACTGAAGCTTTCTTT